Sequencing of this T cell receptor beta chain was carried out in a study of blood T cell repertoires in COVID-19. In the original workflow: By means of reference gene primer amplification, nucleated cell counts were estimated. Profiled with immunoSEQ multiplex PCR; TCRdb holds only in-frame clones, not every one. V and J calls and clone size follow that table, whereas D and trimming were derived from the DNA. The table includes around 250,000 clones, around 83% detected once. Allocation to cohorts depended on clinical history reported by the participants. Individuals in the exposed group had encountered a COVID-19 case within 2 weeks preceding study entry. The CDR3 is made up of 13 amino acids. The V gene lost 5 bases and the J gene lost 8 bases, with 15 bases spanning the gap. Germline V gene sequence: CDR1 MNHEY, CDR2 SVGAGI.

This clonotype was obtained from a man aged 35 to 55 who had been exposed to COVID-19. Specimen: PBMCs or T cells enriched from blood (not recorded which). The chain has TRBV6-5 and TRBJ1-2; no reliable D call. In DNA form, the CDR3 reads TGTGCCAGCAGTCCCGCGTCCCAGCGGGGCTACACCTTC. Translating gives CASSPASQRGYTF.